The 10 T cell receptor beta chains below all came from one sample that was sequenced in a study of T cell responses to AZD1222 COVID-19 vaccine. Data came from immunoSEQ multiplex PCR; TCRdb stores just in-frame clones and leaves some out. The sample consists of 100,000 to 140,000 clones, roughly 90% of them appearing once. This sample comprised peripheral blood, obtained 28 days after the second AZD1222 dose. Every receptor here comes from an adult who received the AZD1222 COVID-19 vaccine.

This chain joins TRBV6-2 or TRBV6-3 and TRBJ2-3; maybe TRBD1 (6 bases). The CDR3 runs to 18 residues. CDR1 and CDR2 (germline): MNHEY, SVGEGT. V was clipped by 2 bases and J by 2 bases, with 20 bases between them. The CDR3 sequence: CASSYPQGSPRYTDTQYF. The CDR3 DNA reads as TGTGCCAGCAGTTACCCCCAGGGGTCCCCCCGGTACACAGATACGCAGTATTTT.

The rearrangement joins TRBV5-1 to TRBJ1-2; the D is unclear. Germline V gene sequence: CDR1 SGHRS, CDR2 YFSETQ. V was cut by 1 base and J by 7 bases, with 14 bases left in between. The CDR3 is made up of 14 amino acids. Here the CDR3 DNA reads TGCGCCAGCAGCTTGAATATGGGTTCGACTGGCTACACCTTC. Translating it yields CASSLNMGSTGYTF.

The chain links TRBV6-1 to TRBJ1-5; 9 nucleotides match TRBD1. This CDR3 contains 17 residues. The junction had 9 bases not matched to a gene; V was cut back by 0 bases and J by 6 bases. Germline-derived CDR1 and CDR2 are MNHNS and SASEGT. Here the CDR3 reads CASSEALGQGRSQPQHF. DNA for the CDR3: TGTGCCAGCAGTGAAGCCCTGGGACAGGGTAGGAGTCAGCCCCAGCATTTT.

The V gene is TRBV7-2, the J gene TRBJ2-7; TRBD1 or TRBD2 may be the D gene (6 bases each). The germline V gene has CDR1 SGHTA and CDR2 FQGNSA. Trimming took off 5 bases at V and 3 bases at J, with 14 bases between the two ends. The CDR3 consists of 14 residues. The DNA of the CDR3 is TGTGCCAGCAGCAGATTAGAGGGGGGCTACGAGCAGTACTTC. Its protein is CASSRLEGGYEQYF.

This rearrangement joins TRBV3-1 (or the pseudogene TRBV3-2) to TRBJ2-2; 10 bases are a match to TRBD2. The CDR3 spans 19 residues. Looked up from germline, CDR1 is LGHDT and CDR2 is YNNKEL (reference sequence). Losses at the gene ends were 0 bases for V and 6 bases for J; bases not matched to a gene: 13. CDR3 sequence: CASSQDVIIAGGLAGELFF. CDR3 DNA: TGTGCCAGCAGCCAAGATGTGATTATAGCGGGGGGTCTCGCCGGGGAGCTGTTTTTT.

The V and J genes are TRBV14 and TRBJ1-1, with 9 bases fitting TRBD1. CDR1 is SGHDN and CDR2 is FVKESK in the germline V gene. J was trimmed by 3 bases and V by 5 bases; bases with no gene match: 7. The CDR3 covers 15 residues. The CDR3 DNA is TGTGCCAGCAGCATCCGACAGGGGGTTTACACTGAAGCTTTCTTT. This gives the protein CASSIRQGVYTEAFF.

The gene calls are TRBV4-1 and TRBJ2-7, with D hard to call. CDR1 and CDR2 (germline): MGHRA, YSYEKL. CDR3 length: 13 amino acids. V was pared by 4 bases and J by 7 bases, with 14 bases between. Here the CDR3 DNA reads TGCGCCAGCAGCCTCGGAGTTTTTAGGGAGCAGTACTTC. This gives the protein CASSLGVFREQYF.

The CDR3 here is CASSTVLNTEAFF. The CDR3 DNA is TGTGCCAGTAGTACAGTTTTGAACACTGAAGCTTTCTTT. The chain employs TRBV19 and TRBJ1-1; D gene unclear. Per the germline V gene, CDR1 is LNHDA and CDR2 is SQIVND (reference sequence). The CDR3 runs 13 residues. Trimming stripped 4 bases from V and 0 bases from J, with 6 bases between. The full variable domain, with the rest looked up from reference TRBV19 and TRBJ1-1, is DGGITQSPKYLFRKEGQNVTLSCEQNLNHDAMYWYRQDPGQGLRLIYYSQIVNDFQKGDIAEGYSVSREKKESFPLTVTSAQKNPTAFYLCASSTVLNTEAFFGQGTRLTVV.

The CDR3 reads CASSLEGAGGGTGELFF. CDR3 nucleotide sequence: TGCGCCAGCAGCTTAGAAGGGGCGGGAGGAGGGACCGGGGAGCTGTTTTTT. The chain joins TRBV4-3 to TRBJ2-2; 8 bases align to TRBD2. This CDR3 spans 17 amino acids. Germline V CDR1 and CDR2: LGHNA, YSLEER. V shed 5 bases, J shed 5 bases, and the junction held 13 bases outside the gene matches.

This clone was recorded a few times. The chain uses TRBV19 and TRBJ2-2, with 7 bases lining up with TRBD2. Germline V lookup: CDR1 LNHDA, CDR2 SQIVND (reference sequence). The CDR3 runs 16 residues. V was pared by 3 bases and J by 4 bases, with 8 bases of the junction left unmatched. CDR3 residues: CASSIRGGSVTGELFF. The CDR3 coding sequence is TGTGCCAGTAGTATTCGGGGCGGGAGTGTCACCGGGGAGCTGTTTTTT.